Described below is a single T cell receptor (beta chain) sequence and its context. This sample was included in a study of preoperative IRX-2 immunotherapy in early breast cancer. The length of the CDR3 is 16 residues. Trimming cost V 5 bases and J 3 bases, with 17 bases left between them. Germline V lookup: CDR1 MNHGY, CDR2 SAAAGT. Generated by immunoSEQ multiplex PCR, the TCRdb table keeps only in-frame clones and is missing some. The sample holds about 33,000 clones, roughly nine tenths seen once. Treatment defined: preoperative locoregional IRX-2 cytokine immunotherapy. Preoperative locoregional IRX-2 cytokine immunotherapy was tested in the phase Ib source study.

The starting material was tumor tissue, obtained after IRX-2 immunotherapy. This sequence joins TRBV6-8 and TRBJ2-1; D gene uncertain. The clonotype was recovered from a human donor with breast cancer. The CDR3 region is CASSDRGSRFYNEQFF. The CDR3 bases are TGTGCCAGCAGTGACCGCGGCTCCCGTTTCTACAATGAGCAGTTCTTC.